This T cell receptor (beta chain) came from a study of patients and donors after allogeneic stem cell transplantation. The CDR3 is 14 amino acids. Trimming left V 6 bases short and J 3 bases short, with 12 bases between. TCRdb ran MiXCR on the RT-PCR reads and lists one entry per CDR3 protein. The profile covers approximately 150,000 distinct CDR3 sequences, with 24% appearing a single time and 25% to 30% taken by the ten largest. This clonotype was recorded a few times. The source is a human donor who was either an allogeneic HSCT recipient or a stem cell or donor lymphocyte infusion donor (not recorded which). It is not recorded whose cells these are; they may come from a transplant donor. The source material was blood, either unsorted or a sorted T cell fraction (not recorded which). The chain couples TRBV12-3 or TRBV12-4 to TRBJ1-5, with D unresolved. The CDR3 loop is CASSPGSNNQPQHF. The DNA of the CDR3 is TGTGCCAGCAGCCCCGGCAGCAACAATCAGCCCCAGCATTTT.